The TCR beta chain under discussion was sequenced for a study of blood T cell repertoires in COVID-19. In the original analysis: Reference gene primer amplification gave nucleated cell count estimates. Sequencing used immunoSEQ multiplex PCR; TCRdb keeps in-frame clones, though not all of them. D and trimming were read from the DNA, whereas the V and J calls and clone size are those reported in that table. The table has roughly 280,000 clones, more than 75% seen once. Trimming cost V 2 bases and J 2 bases; bases outside gene matches: 3. This CDR3 is 15 amino acids long. CDR1 is LGHDT and CDR2 is YNNKEL in the germline V gene (reference sequence).

The clonotype was recovered from a woman aged 55 to 70 with COVID-19, enrolled during active disease. The sample consisted of peripheral blood. This chain connects TRBV3-1 (or the pseudogene TRBV3-2) to TRBJ1-1; 9 nucleotides agree with TRBD1. The CDR3 bases are TGTGCCAGCAGCCAATGGGACAGGGAAAACACTGAAGCTTTCTTT. Translating it yields CASSQWDRENTEAFF.